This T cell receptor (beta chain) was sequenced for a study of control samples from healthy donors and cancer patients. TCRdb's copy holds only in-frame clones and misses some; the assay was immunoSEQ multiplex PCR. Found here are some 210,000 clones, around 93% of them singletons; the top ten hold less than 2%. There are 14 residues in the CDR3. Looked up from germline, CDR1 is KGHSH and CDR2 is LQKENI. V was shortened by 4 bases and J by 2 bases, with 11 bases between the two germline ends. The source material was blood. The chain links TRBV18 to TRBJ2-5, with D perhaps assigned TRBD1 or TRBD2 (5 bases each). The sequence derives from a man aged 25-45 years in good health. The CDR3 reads CASSRGSQQETQYF. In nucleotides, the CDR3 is TGTGCCAGCTCACGGGGGAGCCAACAAGAGACCCAGTACTTC.